This T cell receptor beta chain comes out of a study of cytomegalovirus exposure and HLA in healthy donors. Broader study findings: Presence/absence analyses supposed approximately even sequencing depth among donors. Productive rates of about 90% or about 30% were seen for most TCR beta V segments in an earlier analysis.

At collection, donors were nominally healthy, but unrecorded immune exposures were probable. Per the germline V gene, CDR1 is SGHNT and CDR2 is YYREEE (reference sequence). CDR3 size: 14 residues. Trimming left V 4 bases short and J 1 base short, with 11 bases between. As regards this clone: What it binds is not known.

The PCR was carried out with 60 Vbeta primers and 13 Jbeta primers. Assay: immunoSEQ multiplex PCR; the TCRdb copy retains only in-frame clones and omits some. The data contain some 150,000 clones, around nine tenths of them singletons. J is TRBJ1-2 and V is TRBV5-4, with D tentatively TRBD1 (5 bases). The specimen was PBMCs. The receptor's source is a woman aged 25 to 39 in good health and CMV-seronegative. CDR3 sequence reads: CASSPGDRNYGYTF. The CDR3 DNA sequence: TGTGCCAGCAGCCCGGGGGATCGTAACTATGGCTACACCTTC.